This T cell receptor beta chain was captured in a study of beta chain features in type 1 diabetes. Germline V lookup: CDR1 MNHEY, CDR2 SVGAGI. This CDR3 is built from 15 residues. V shed 6 bases and J 6 bases; nucleotides not matched to a gene: 10. Investigators reverse transcribed all isolated RNA, so they sequenced expressed TCRB transcripts. The table came from immunoSEQ multiplex PCR; TCRdb's copy has only in-frame clones and leaves some out. Of some 180,000 clones listed, 10% to 15% are singletons. This clone was picked up a small number of times. Input material: central memory CD4+ T cells from blood. The genes are TRBV6-5 and TRBJ2-3, with TRBD1 matching 9 bases. This sequence was found in a woman between 18 and 29 years old in good health. The CDR3 reads CASSLQGARSDTQYF. The CDR3 DNA sequence: TGTGCCAGCAGCTTACAGGGGGCGCGTTCCGATACGCAGTATTTT.